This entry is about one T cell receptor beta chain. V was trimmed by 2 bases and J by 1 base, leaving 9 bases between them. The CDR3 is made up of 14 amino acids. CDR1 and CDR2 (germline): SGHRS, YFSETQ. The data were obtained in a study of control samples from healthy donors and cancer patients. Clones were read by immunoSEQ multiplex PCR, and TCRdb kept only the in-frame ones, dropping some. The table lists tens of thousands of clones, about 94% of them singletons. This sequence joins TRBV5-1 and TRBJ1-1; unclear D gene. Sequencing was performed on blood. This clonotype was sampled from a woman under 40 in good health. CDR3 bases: TGCGCCAGCAGCTTAGTCCGGGGGAACACTGAAGCTTTCTTT. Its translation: CASSLVRGNTEAFF.